These 20 T cell receptor beta chains originate from one sample sequenced in a study of cytomegalovirus exposure and HLA in healthy donors. The study ran its PCR with 60 Vbeta and 13 Jbeta primers. Repertoires were generated with immunoSEQ multiplex PCR, while TCRdb's copy carries only in-frame clones and drops some. Of about 85,000 clones detected, 80% appear once; the ten largest clones hold roughly 30%. Sample: PBMCs. The source is a man in his fifties or sixties in good health and CMV-seropositive.

The genes are TRBV4-3 and TRBJ2-7; D not resolved. The CDR3 runs to 16 residues. The germline gives CDR1 LGHNA, CDR2 YSLEER. The ends were cut back, 0 bases at V and 2 bases at J, with 14 bases in the middle. The CDR3 DNA sequence: TGCGCCAGCAGCCAAGATGCGGATCTAAGGACCTACGAGCAGTACTTC. As protein: CASSQDADLRTYEQYF.

V gene TRBV4-2 combines with J gene TRBJ2-3, with D perhaps TRBD1 (9 bases). V was pared by 2 bases and J by 6 bases, with 21 bases between. The CDR3 extends over 17 amino acids. Germline lookup yields CDR1 LGHNA and CDR2 YNFKEQ. CDR3 sequence reads: CASSQTGGDRAHDTQYF. The CDR3 coding sequence is TGTGCCAGCAGCCAAACCGGGGGGGACAGGGCACATGATACGCAGTATTTT.

This clone came up once. This sequence joins TRBV10-2 and TRBJ2-5, with TRBD2 matching 9 bases. Per germline, CDR1 WSHSY and CDR2 SAAADI. V gave up 5 bases and J gave up 5 bases; unmatched junction bases: 6. The CDR3 is made up of 14 amino acids. CDR3 in DNA: TGCGCCAGCAGTCCTCTAGCGGGATATGAGACCCAGTACTTC. Its protein is CASSPLAGYETQYF.

Notes on this clone: One end of the junction does not line up with germline, which may come from a read error. This rearrangement joins TRBV5-1 to TRBJ2-4; TRBD2 is a possible D gene (6 bases). This CDR3 has 19 residues. Germline CDR1 and CDR2: SGHRS and YFSETQ. The CDR3 sequence is CASSLGDDGRGRAKNSQYF. In nucleotides, the CDR3 is TGCGCCAGCAGCTTGGGGGATGACGGCCGGGGGAGAGCCAAAAACAGTCAGTACTTC.

The table lists this clone with a few counts. The same CDR3 is also encoded by other DNA sequences in this sample. The chain couples TRBV7-9 to TRBJ2-7; maybe TRBD2 (6 bases). V shed 0 bases and J shed 2 bases, with 11 bases lying between them. Per germline, CDR1 SEHNR and CDR2 FQNEAQ (reference sequence). There are 15 residues in the CDR3. The DNA of the CDR3 is TGTGCCAGCAGCTTAGCTAGCGGAGGGACCTACGAGCAGTACTTC. Translating it yields CASSLASGGTYEQYF. The full variable domain, rest sourced from reference TRBV7-9 and TRBJ2-7, is DTGVSQNPRHKITKRGQNVTFRCDPISEHNRLYWYRQTLGQGPEFLTYFQNEAQLEKSRLLSDRFSAERPKGSFSTLEIQRTEQGDSAMYLCASSLASGGTYEQYFGPGTRLTVT.

This clone was seen just once. The rearrangement links TRBV19 to TRBJ2-3; tentative D call: TRBD2 (6 bases). V was shortened by 6 bases and J by 6 bases, with 16 bases between the two germline ends. This CDR3 is built from 14 residues. Per germline, CDR1 LNHDA and CDR2 SQIVND (reference sequence). The CDR3 coding sequence is TGTGCCAGTAGCTCACAGACTAGTGTCGATACGCAGTATTTT. Residues: CASSSQTSVDTQYF.

This sequence joins TRBV6-5 and TRBJ1-1; D not resolved. V lost 4 bases and J lost 8, with 11 bases in between. Germline CDR1 is MNHEY and CDR2 is SVGAGI. The CDR3 spans 12 residues. The DNA of the CDR3 is TGTGCCAGCAGTTCCCGTGCGGCAGAAGCTTTCTTT. This sequence encodes CASSSRAAEAFF.

The chain is built from TRBV19 and TRBJ2-1, with 9 bases that match TRBD2. The CDR3 loop spans 13 amino acids. CDR1 LNHDA and CDR2 SQIVND come from the germline V gene (reference sequence). Trimming removed 9 bases from V and 10 bases from J; junction bases left unmatched: 10. The CDR3 DNA sequence: TGTGCCAGCGCTCACCTAGCGGGACGCGAGCAGTTCTTC. Amino acid sequence: CASAHLAGREQFF.

The chain combines TRBV18 with TRBJ2-7, with 11 bases matching TRBD2. The CDR3 is 20 residues long. Germline assignment: CDR1 KGHSH and CDR2 LQKENI. V shed 3 bases, J shed 1 base, and the junction held 17 bases outside the gene matches. DNA of the CDR3: TGTGCCAGCTCACCCCGCCCGGCTCTCCCGGGACTAGCGGTTTCCTACGAGCAGTACTTC. It yields the protein CASSPRPALPGLAVSYEQYF.

The chain employs TRBV2 and TRBJ2-1; 10 bases are a match to TRBD2. The germline CDR1 and CDR2 sequences are SNHLY and FYNNEI. V was pared by 5 bases and J by 1 base, with 2 bases of the junction left unmatched. This CDR3 contains 15 residues. This chain's CDR3 is CASSPLAGSYNEQFF. The CDR3 DNA sequence: TGTGCCAGCAGTCCACTAGCGGGATCCTACAATGAGCAGTTCTTC.

The J gene is TRBJ2-5, the V gene TRBV25-1, with 7 bases matching TRBD2. Unmatched junction bases numbered 9, after V lost 4 bases and J lost 4 bases. Germline loops: CDR1 MGHDK, CDR2 SYGVNS. CDR3 size: 15 residues. The CDR3 here is CASSAKEAGIETQYF. The CDR3 nucleotides are TGTGCCAGCAGTGCGAAGGAAGCGGGAATAGAGACCCAGTACTTC.

The gene calls are TRBV6-6 and TRBJ2-2; possibly TRBD2 for D (6 bases). V lost 6 bases, J lost 1 base, and 9 bases lay in between. CDR3 size: 14 residues. The germline gives CDR1 MNHNY, CDR2 SVGAGI (reference sequence). The CDR3: CASSSGLNTGELFF. In DNA, the CDR3 is TGTGCCAGCAGCAGCGGGTTGAACACCGGGGAGCTGTTTTTT.

The V gene is TRBV2, the J gene TRBJ2-5, with 12 nucleotides matching TRBD2. Germline V gives CDR1 SNHLY, CDR2 FYNNEI. This CDR3 is built from 15 residues. V shed 0 bases and J 5 bases; nucleotides not matched to a gene: 1. CDR3 sequence (DNA): TGTGCCAGCAGTGAAGCGACTAGCGGGAGTGAGACCCAGTACTTC. This sequence encodes CASSEATSGSETQYF.

V gene TRBV5-1 combines with J gene TRBJ2-1; the match to TRBD2 covers 8 bases. The length of the CDR3 is 15 residues. CDR1 and CDR2 (germline): SGHRS, YFSETQ. The trim removed 0 bases at V and 3 bases at J, leaving 2 bases unmatched. CDR3 nucleotides: TGCGCCAGCAGCTTGGCCGGGAGGGACTACAATGAGCAGTTCTTC. This gives the protein CASSLAGRDYNEQFF.

The J gene is TRBJ2-6, the V gene TRBV6-1; maybe TRBD1 (6 bases). V was shortened by 4 bases and J by 2 bases, with 15 bases between the two germline ends. CDR1 MNHNS and CDR2 SASEGT come from the germline V gene. The CDR3 has 17 amino acids. The CDR3 sequence is CASSAYNRAPGANVLTF. In DNA form, the CDR3 reads TGTGCCAGCAGTGCCTACAACAGGGCCCCTGGGGCCAACGTCCTGACTTTC.

The rearrangement uses TRBV7-9 and TRBJ1-3; the D is unclear. V lost 0 bases, J lost 1 base, and 10 bases lay in between. CDR3 length: 16 amino acids. In germline, CDR1 is SEHNR, CDR2 FQNEAQ (reference sequence). CDR3 coding DNA: TGTGCCAGCAGCTTAGCTTACACCTCTTCTGGAAACACCATATATTTT. This codes for CASSLAYTSSGNTIYF. Variable domain in full (rest from reference TRBV7-9 and TRBJ1-3): DTGVSQNPRHKITKRGQNVTFRCDPISEHNRLYWYRQTLGQGPEFLTYFQNEAQLEKSRLLSDRFSAERPKGSFSTLEIQRTEQGDSAMYLCASSLAYTSSGNTIYFGEGSWLTVV.

The chain links TRBV7-2 to TRBJ1-2; no reliable D call. The CDR3 has 13 amino acids. V lost 5 bases, J lost 8 bases, and 15 bases lay in between. Germline CDR1 and CDR2: SGHTA and FQGNSA. The CDR3 sequence: CASSPGEGRGYTF. The CDR3 DNA is TGTGCCAGCAGCCCCGGGGAGGGCCGAGGCTACACCTTC.

This clone was seen just once. This chain links TRBV4-1 with TRBJ2-3, with D unclear. The germline V gene encodes CDR1 MGHRA and CDR2 YSYEKL. Between the trimmed V and J ends, which lost 0 bases and 3 bases, there was a span of 7 bases. This CDR3 region has 14 residues. The CDR3 protein is CASSQDRVTDTQYF. CDR3 nucleotide sequence: TGCGCCAGCAGCCAAGATAGAGTGACAGATACGCAGTATTTT.

The V call is TRBV23-1, the J call TRBJ2-1; maybe TRBD1 (6 bases). TRBV23-1 is labeled an ORF, and its function is uncertain. V shed 0 bases and J shed 4 bases, with 13 bases lying between them. CDR3 length equals 16 residues. The CDR3, as DNA: TGCGCCAGCAGTCAATCCTGTGGGACAAGATACAATGAGCAGTTCTTC. Translating gives CASSQSCGTRYNEQFF.

The CDR3 region has the DNA TGTGCCAGCAGTTTTACTAGCAGCACAGATACGCAGTATTTT. It yields the protein CASSFTSSTDTQYF. V usage is TRBV27 and J usage is TRBJ2-3, with D perhaps TRBD2 (6 bases). Trimming stripped 3 bases from V and 0 bases from J, with 7 bases between. CDR1 is MNHEY and CDR2 is SMNVEV in the germline V gene (reference sequence). CDR3 size: 14 residues.